This T cell receptor (beta chain) was identified during a study of blood T cell repertoires in COVID-19. Repertoires were generated with immunoSEQ multiplex PCR, while TCRdb's copy carries only in-frame clones and drops some. Of 200,000 or so clones in the sample, 80% to 85% are singletons; the top ten hold 7.5%. CDR1 is SNHLY and CDR2 is FYNNEI in the germline V gene. The trim removed 6 bases at V and 0 bases at J, leaving 5 bases unmatched. This CDR3 region has 14 residues. All recovered Cohort 3 donors got two negative PCRs, got clearance, or saw symptom resolution. V gene TRBV2 combines with J gene TRBJ2-7; 7 nucleotides align to TRBD1. The sequence was obtained from a middle-aged man who had recovered from COVID-19. Sequenced material: PBMCs or T cells enriched from blood (not recorded which). CDR3 protein: CASRRGPLSYEQYF. The DNA of the CDR3 is TGTGCCAGCAGAAGGGGGCCTCTCTCCTACGAGCAGTACTTC.